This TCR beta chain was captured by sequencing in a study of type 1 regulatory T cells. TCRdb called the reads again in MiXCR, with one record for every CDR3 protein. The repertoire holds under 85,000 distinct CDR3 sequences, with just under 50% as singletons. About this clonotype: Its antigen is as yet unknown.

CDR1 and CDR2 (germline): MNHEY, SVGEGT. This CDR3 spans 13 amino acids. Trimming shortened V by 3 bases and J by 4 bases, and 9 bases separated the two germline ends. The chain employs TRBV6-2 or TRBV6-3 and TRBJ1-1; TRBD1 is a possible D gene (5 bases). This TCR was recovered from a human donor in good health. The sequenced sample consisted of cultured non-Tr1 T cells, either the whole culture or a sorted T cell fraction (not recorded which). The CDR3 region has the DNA TGTGCCAGCAGTTATCTGGGGACCACTGAAGCTTTCTTT. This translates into CASSYLGTTEAFF.